This T cell receptor (beta chain) was obtained from a study of shared clonotypes between healthy human individuals. CD4+ cells underwent separation, giving CD45RA+ naive and CD45RA-negative memory subsets. In its sample, this clone was seen once. What it recognizes is unknown. V was clipped by 8 bases and J by 8 bases; unmatched bases: 13. The CDR3 loop spans 14 amino acids. The germline CDR1 and CDR2 sequences are LNHDA and SQIVND (reference sequence). Measured with immunoSEQ multiplex PCR; TCRdb has only the in-frame clones, and not every one. The sample includes about 1.5 million clones, approximately 98% seen only once; the top ten take 0.4% to 0.45%. Findings of the study overall: Even with large depth, rarefaction showed that sorted-subset sequencing was incomplete.

This clonotype was sampled from a man aged 25-45 years in good health. The sequencing sample was made of naive CD4+ T cells sorted from blood. The subset here: CD45RA+ positively selected. The chain has TRBV19 and TRBJ1-2; TRBD1 matches at 8 bases. The CDR3: CASHPSGGSEGYTF. The CDR3 DNA follows: TGTGCCAGTCACCCTTCAGGGGGCTCTGAGGGCTACACCTTC.